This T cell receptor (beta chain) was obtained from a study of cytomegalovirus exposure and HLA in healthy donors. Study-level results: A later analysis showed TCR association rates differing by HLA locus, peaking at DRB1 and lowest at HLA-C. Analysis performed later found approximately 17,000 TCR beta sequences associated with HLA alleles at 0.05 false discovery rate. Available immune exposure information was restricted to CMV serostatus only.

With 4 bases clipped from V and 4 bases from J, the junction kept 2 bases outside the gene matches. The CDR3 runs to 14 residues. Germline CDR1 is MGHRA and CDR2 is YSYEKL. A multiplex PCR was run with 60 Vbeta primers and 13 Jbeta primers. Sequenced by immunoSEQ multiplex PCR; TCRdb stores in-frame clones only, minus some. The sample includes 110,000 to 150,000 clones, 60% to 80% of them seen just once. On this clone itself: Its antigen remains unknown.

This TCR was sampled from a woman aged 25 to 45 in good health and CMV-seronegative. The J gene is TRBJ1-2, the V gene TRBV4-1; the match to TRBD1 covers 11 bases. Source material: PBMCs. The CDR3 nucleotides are TGCGCCAGCAGCCGCGGGACAGGGGGCTATGGCTACACCTTC. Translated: CASSRGTGGYGYTF.